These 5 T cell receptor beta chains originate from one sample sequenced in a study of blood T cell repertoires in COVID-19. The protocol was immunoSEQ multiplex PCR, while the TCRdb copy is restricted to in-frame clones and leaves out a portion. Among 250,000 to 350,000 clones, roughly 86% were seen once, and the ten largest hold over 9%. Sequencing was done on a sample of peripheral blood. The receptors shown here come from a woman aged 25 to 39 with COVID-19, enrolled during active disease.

The CDR3 is CASSFRKNEKLFF. The CDR3 DNA sequence: TGTGCCAGCAGTTTCAGGAAGAATGAAAAACTGTTTTTT. The chain carries TRBV27 and TRBJ1-4; D unclear. Trimming left V 3 bases short and J 5 bases short, with 7 bases between. CDR1 is MNHEY and CDR2 is SMNVEV in the germline V gene (reference sequence). The CDR3 runs to 13 residues. The complete variable domain, with remaining parts taken from reference TRBV27 and TRBJ1-4, reads EAQVTQNPRYLITVTGKKLTVTCSQNMNHEYMSWYRQDPGLGLRQIYYSMNVEVTDKGDVPEGYKVSRKEKRNFPLILESPSPNQTSLYFCASSFRKNEKLFFGSGTQLSVL.

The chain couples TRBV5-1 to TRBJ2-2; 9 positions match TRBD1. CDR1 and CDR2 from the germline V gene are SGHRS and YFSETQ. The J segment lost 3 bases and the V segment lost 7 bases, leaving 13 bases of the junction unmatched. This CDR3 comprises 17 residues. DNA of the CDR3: TGCGCCAGCGGGGCGGCACCGGGACAGGGTTACACCGGGGAGCTGTTTTTT. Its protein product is CASGAAPGQGYTGELFF.

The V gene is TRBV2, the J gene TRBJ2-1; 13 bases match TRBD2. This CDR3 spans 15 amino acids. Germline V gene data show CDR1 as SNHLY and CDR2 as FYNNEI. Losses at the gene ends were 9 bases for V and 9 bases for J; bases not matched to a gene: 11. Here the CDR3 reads CARVSTSGREGEQFF. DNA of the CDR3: TGTGCCAGGGTTTCAACTAGCGGGAGGGAAGGTGAGCAGTTCTTC.

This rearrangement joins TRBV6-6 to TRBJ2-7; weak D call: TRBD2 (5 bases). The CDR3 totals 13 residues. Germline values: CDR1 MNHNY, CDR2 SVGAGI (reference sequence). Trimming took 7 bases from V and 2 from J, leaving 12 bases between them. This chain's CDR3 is CASNQGRAYEQYF. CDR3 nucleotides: TGTGCCAGCAACCAAGGGAGAGCCTACGAGCAGTACTTC.

The CDR3 DNA is TGTGCTAGTGGTTTGGGACAGGGGAACACAGATACGCAGTATTTT. Its protein product is CASGLGQGNTDTQYF. This chain uses TRBV12-5 with TRBJ2-3, with 8 bases fitting TRBD1. V lost 1 base and J lost 2; bases outside the gene matches: 2. CDR1 is LGHNT, CDR2 FRNRAP, per germline. The CDR3 has 15 residues.